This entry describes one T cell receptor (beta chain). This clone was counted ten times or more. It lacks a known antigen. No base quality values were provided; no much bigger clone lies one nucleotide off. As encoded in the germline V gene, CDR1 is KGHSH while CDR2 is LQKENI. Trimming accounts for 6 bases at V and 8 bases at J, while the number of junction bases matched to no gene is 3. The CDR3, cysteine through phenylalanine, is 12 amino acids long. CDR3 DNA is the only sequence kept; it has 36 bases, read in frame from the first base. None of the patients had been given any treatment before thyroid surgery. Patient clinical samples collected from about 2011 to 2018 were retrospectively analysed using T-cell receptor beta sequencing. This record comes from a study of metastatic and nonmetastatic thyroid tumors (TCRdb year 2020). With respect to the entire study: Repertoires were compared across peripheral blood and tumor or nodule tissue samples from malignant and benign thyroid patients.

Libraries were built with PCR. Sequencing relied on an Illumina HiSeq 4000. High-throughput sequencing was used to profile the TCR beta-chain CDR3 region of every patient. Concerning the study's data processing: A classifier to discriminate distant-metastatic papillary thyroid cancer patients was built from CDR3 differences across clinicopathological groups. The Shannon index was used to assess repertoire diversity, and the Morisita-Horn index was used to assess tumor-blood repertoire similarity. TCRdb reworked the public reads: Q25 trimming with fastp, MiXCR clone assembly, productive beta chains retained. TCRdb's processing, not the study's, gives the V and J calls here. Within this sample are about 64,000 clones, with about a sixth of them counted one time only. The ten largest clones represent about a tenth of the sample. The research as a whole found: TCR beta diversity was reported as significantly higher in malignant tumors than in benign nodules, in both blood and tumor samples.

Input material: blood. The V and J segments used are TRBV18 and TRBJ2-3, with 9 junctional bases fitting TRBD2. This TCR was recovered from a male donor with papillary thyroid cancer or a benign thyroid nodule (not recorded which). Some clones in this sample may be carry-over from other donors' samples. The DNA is TGTGCCAGCTCTAGCGGGAGTGGTACGCAGTATTTT. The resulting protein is CASSSGSGTQYF.